A single sample gave rise to the 32 T cell receptor beta chains below, sequenced in a study of spatial heterogeneity in lung cancer. Time point indicated: blood at routine non-recurrence follow-up after resection. Extraction of whole RNA from tumor, nontumor lung or frozen PBMC preceded unsorted sequencing. Using its own MiXCR run on the 5' RACE reads, TCRdb lists one record per CDR3 protein. The table has around 27,000 distinct CDR3 sequences, 5% to 6.5% seen once. The input for sequencing was PBMCs, taken at follow-up. The receptors derive from a male donor with early-stage non-small cell lung cancer.

This clonotype has ten or more counts. The chain couples TRBV7-9 to TRBJ2-4; no reliable D call. This CDR3 has 12 amino acids. V was trimmed by 5 bases and J by 8 bases, leaving 10 bases between them. CDR1 is SEHNR, CDR2 FQNEAQ, per germline (reference sequence). This CDR3 is CASSRFGDIQYF. CDR3 in DNA: TGTGCCAGCAGCAGATTTGGGGACATTCAGTACTTC.

This clonotype was picked up many times. The chain is built from TRBV25-1 and TRBJ2-7; D is unclear. The CDR3 spans 12 residues. CDR1 and CDR2 (germline): MGHDK, SYGVNS. V was shortened by 5 bases and J by 7 bases, with 12 bases between the two germline ends. CDR3 in DNA: TGTGCCAGCAGTCCACCGGCTGGGGAGCAGTACTTC. It translates to CASSPPAGEQYF.

The chain recombines TRBV7-8 with TRBJ2-1, with TRBD2 identical over 9 bases. The germline CDR1 and CDR2 sequences are SGHVS and FQNEAQ. The CDR3 totals 16 residues. J was trimmed by 7 bases and V by 0 bases; bases with no gene match: 7. The CDR3 DNA reads TGTGCCAGCAGCTTAGCCTTAGCGGGAGAAGGAAATGAGCAGTTCTTC. This gives the protein CASSLALAGEGNEQFF.

This clonotype was detected ten times or more. V gene TRBV19 combines with J gene TRBJ2-1; D remains ambiguous. From germline, CDR1 is LNHDA and CDR2 SQIVND (reference sequence). The V end was cut by 10 bases, the J end by 8 bases, with 15 bases between. This CDR3 has 12 amino acids. The CDR3 DNA sequence: TGTGCCACGACGGGTATTTTGGATGAGCAGTTCTTC. It is translated as CATTGILDEQFF.

This clonotype was detected ten times or more. The rearrangement links TRBV21-1 to TRBJ2-2; TRBD1 is the table's D call and was not checked against the DNA. TRBV21-1 is designated a pseudogene. This CDR3 region has 15 residues. The CDR3 coding sequence is TGTGCCAGCCCCCGACAGATAACGAACACCGGGGAGCTGTTTTTT. It translates to CASPRQITNTGELFF.

This clonotype has only a few counts. The V gene is TRBV5-1, the J gene TRBJ1-1; TRBD1 aligns across 7 bases. The CDR3 runs 15 residues. V gave up 4 bases and J gave up 2 bases; unmatched junction bases: 8. Per the germline V gene, CDR1 is SGHRS and CDR2 is YFSETQ. CDR3 sequence (DNA): TGCGCCAGCAGCCTTCCCGGGACAGCTAACACTGAAGCTTTCTTT. This sequence encodes CASSLPGTANTEAFF.

As for this clonotype: A much more abundant neighbour one base away suggests this may be a read error. The J gene is TRBJ1-5, the V gene TRBV19; a weak D match, TRBD1 (5 bases). In germline, CDR1 is LNHDA, CDR2 SQIVND (reference sequence). The CDR3 runs to 16 residues. Between the trimmed V and J ends, which lost 3 bases and 1 base, there was a span of 13 bases. For the CDR3, the DNA is TGTGCCAGTAGTATTGGGGCTCCGGTAAGCAATCAGCCCCAGCATTTT. As protein: CASSIGAPVSNQPQHF.

This clonotype appeared many times. J is TRBJ1-6 and V is TRBV6-5; no clear D gene. Germline V gene lookup returns CDR1 MNHEY and CDR2 SVGAGI. Trimming left V 4 bases short and J 5 bases short, with 9 bases between. This CDR3 contains 14 residues. CDR3 residues: CASSSPTDNSPLHF. The CDR3 bases are TGTGCCAGCAGTTCACCGACGGATAATTCACCCCTCCACTTT.

The rearrangement links TRBV10-3 to TRBJ1-6; TRBD1 might be the D (6 bases). The CDR3 extends over 16 amino acids. Looked up from germline, CDR1 is ENHRY and CDR2 is SYGVKD. V shed 3 bases and J shed 8 bases, with 17 bases lying between them. CDR3 sequence: CAISDQGPGVDSPLHF. The CDR3 coding sequence is TGTGCCATCAGTGACCAGGGGCCCGGTGTGGATTCACCCCTCCACTTT.

This clonotype turned up a few times. This rearrangement joins TRBV24-1 to TRBJ2-3; the match to TRBD2 covers 9 bases. J lost 3 bases, V lost 5 bases, and 8 bases had no gene match. Germline lookup yields CDR1 KGHDR and CDR2 SFDVKD. The CDR3 is 16 residues long. This CDR3 is CATSGSGRGATDTQYF. The CDR3 DNA reads TGTGCCACCAGTGGTAGCGGGAGAGGGGCGACAGATACGCAGTATTTT.

This clonotype has at least ten counts. V usage is TRBV6-6 and J usage is TRBJ2-5, with D perhaps assigned TRBD1 or TRBD2 (6 bases each). Trimming took off 6 bases at V and 4 bases at J, with 15 bases between the two ends. This CDR3 region has 14 residues. Germline V lookup: CDR1 MNHNY, CDR2 SVGAGI (reference sequence). The CDR3: CASRALEGGETQYF. The CDR3 DNA follows: TGTGCCAGCAGGGCCCTCGAGGGGGGAGAGACCCAGTACTTC.

A few counts support this clonotype. J is TRBJ2-1 and V is TRBV19; D may be TRBD1 (5 bases). This CDR3 spans 17 amino acids. The germline V gene has CDR1 LNHDA and CDR2 SQIVND (reference sequence). With 3 bases removed from V and 2 bases from J, the gap between germline ends came to 17 bases. CDR3 sequence reads: CASSINIWGTTYNEQFF. CDR3 sequence (DNA): TGTGCCAGTAGTATTAATATTTGGGGCACTACCTACAATGAGCAGTTCTTC.

This clonotype was seen many times. The J gene is TRBJ2-2, the V gene TRBV19; TRBD2 matches at 10 bases. Germline CDR1 reads LNHDA; CDR2 reads SQIVND (reference sequence). V was pared by 5 bases and J by 4 bases, with 7 bases of the junction left unmatched. This CDR3 contains 16 residues. As DNA, the CDR3 is TGTGCCAGTAGTTTATTCGGGACTAGCGCCACCGGGGAGCTGTTTTTT. Protein: CASSLFGTSATGELFF.

This clonotype is labeled medium-sized. The chain joins TRBV29-1 to TRBJ1-2; D gene unclear. This CDR3 is built from 14 residues. V shed 0 bases and J shed 4 bases, with 12 bases lying between them. Germline V lookup: CDR1 SQVTM, CDR2 ANQGSEA. For the CDR3, the DNA is TGCAGCGTTGAAGAAAACGAGGGAAGCTATGGCTACACCTTC. It is translated as CSVEENEGSYGYTF. The full variable domain, with the rest looked up from reference TRBV29-1 and TRBJ1-2, is SAVISQKPSRDICQRGTSLTIQCQVDSQVTMMFWYRQQPGQSLTLIATANQGSEATYESGFVIDKFPISRPNLTFSTLTVSNMSPEDSSIYLCSVEENEGSYGYTFGSGTRLTVV.

The chain joins TRBV9 to TRBJ1-1; no clear D. Germline CDR1 SGDLS, CDR2 YYNGEE. The CDR3 runs 14 residues. Trimming took 4 bases from V and 10 from J, leaving 20 bases between them. CDR3 DNA sequence: TGTGCCAGCAGCCCGGGCCATACGGTAATAAGAGCTTTCTTT. Amino acid sequence: CASSPGHTVIRAFF.

This clonotype appeared a few times. This rearrangement joins TRBV7-2 to TRBJ1-1, with D unclear. Deletions cut 1 base from V and 4 bases from J, with 13 bases between. The CDR3 extends over 15 amino acids. Germline lookup yields CDR1 SGHTA and CDR2 FQGNSA. CDR3 coding DNA: TGTGCCAGCAGCTTAGGGCGCGGGGAGAGCACTGAAGCTTTCTTT. Translated, it gives CASSLGRGESTEAFF.

Many counts were recorded for this clonotype. The V gene is TRBV5-1, the J gene TRBJ2-1, with 7 bases identical to TRBD1. Trimming cost V 8 bases and J 2 bases; bases outside gene matches: 10. Germline CDR1 is SGHRS and CDR2 is YFSETQ. The CDR3 is 15 residues long. The CDR3, as DNA: TGCGCCAGTCGCTCTTCGCAGGGGGCCTACAATGAGCAGTTCTTC. Protein sequence: CASRSSQGAYNEQFF.

Ten or more counts support this clonotype. The junction differs from germline at one of its ends, possibly a read error. V gene TRBV24-1 combines with J gene TRBJ2-1, with D perhaps TRBD2 (6 bases). Germline-derived CDR1 and CDR2 are KGHDR and SFDVKD. The CDR3 has 16 residues. CDR3 in amino acids: CATSDGAGTSSNEQFF. The CDR3 coding sequence is TGTGCCACCAGTGATGGGGCCGGGACTTCCTCCAATGAGCAGTTCTTC.

This clonotype came up many times. The J gene is TRBJ1-2, the V gene TRBV11-1, with 7 positions matching TRBD1. CDR3 size: 14 residues. Germline CDR1 reads SGHAT; CDR2 reads FQDESV (reference sequence). V trimming: 4 bases; J trimming: 4 bases; junction bases outside the gene matches: 6. The CDR3 loop reads CASSSGQHSYGYTF. The DNA for the CDR3 is TGTGCCAGCAGCTCGGGACAGCACAGCTATGGCTACACCTTC.

The rearrangement joins TRBV14 to TRBJ2-7, with D perhaps TRBD2 (7 bases). The germline gives CDR1 SGHDN, CDR2 FVKESK. This CDR3 is built from 14 residues. Trimming shortened V by 1 base and J by 7 bases, and 14 bases separated the two germline ends. CDR3 DNA sequence: TGTGCCAGCAGCCAAGGTCTGCGGGGGCGAGAGCAGTACTTC. Translated, it gives CASSQGLRGREQYF. Complete variable domain (other parts from reference TRBV14 and TRBJ2-7): EAGVTQFPSHSVIEKGQTVTLRCDPISGHDNLYWYRRVMGKEIKFLLHFVKESKQDESGMPNNRFLAERTGGTYSTLKVQPAELEDSGVYFCASSQGLRGREQYFGPGTRLTVT.

V usage is TRBV7-2 and J usage is TRBJ2-5; tentatively, D is TRBD1 (6 bases). V was trimmed by 5 bases and J by 3 bases, leaving 10 bases between them. Germline V gene data show CDR1 as SGHTA and CDR2 as FQGNSA. The CDR3 covers 13 residues. The CDR3 nucleotides are TGTGCCAGCAGCCCAGGGGCCAAAGAGACCCAGTACTTC. This encodes CASSPGAKETQYF.

This clonotype was seen more than once but under ten times. The CDR3 nucleotides read TGCAGTGCTGGGGGGACAGATACGCAGTATTTT. This translates into CSAGGTDTQYF. The chain recombines TRBV20-1 with TRBJ2-3, with a tentative D call TRBD2 (6 bases). V was cut by 5 bases and J by 3 bases, with 6 bases left in between. There are 11 residues in the CDR3. Per the germline V gene, CDR1 is DFQATT and CDR2 is SNEGSKA (reference sequence).

This clonotype was counted a few times. CDR3 loop: CASSPDGRGNQPQHF. The DNA for the CDR3 is TGTGCCAGTAGCCCGGACGGGAGGGGGAATCAGCCCCAGCATTTT. The V and J genes are TRBV19 and TRBJ1-5, with D possibly being TRBD1 (6 bases). The germline V gene encodes CDR1 LNHDA and CDR2 SQIVND (reference sequence). The CDR3 is 15 residues long. The V and J ends lost 6 bases and 4 bases respectively, with 16 bases between them.

This clonotype was seen repeatedly, ten times or more. The chain couples TRBV28 to TRBJ2-1; TRBD1 is a possible D gene (9 bases). The CDR3 contains 16 residues. Germline CDR1 and CDR2: MDHEN and SYDVKM. V was shortened by 6 bases and J by 14 bases, with 29 bases between the two germline ends. CDR3 coding DNA: TGTGCCAGCAGCCCCCCTCCGGGACAGGGTCCCGGGGGGGAGTTCTTC. This sequence encodes CASSPPPGQGPGGEFF. Filled out from reference TRBV28 and TRBJ2-1, the complete variable domain reads DVKVTQSSRYLVKRTGEKVFLECVQDMDHENMFWYRQDPGLGLRLIYFSYDVKMKEKGDIPEGYSVSREKKERFSLILESASTNQTSMYLCASSPPPGQGPGGEFFGPGTRLTVL.

The table lists this clonotype with a few counts. The rearrangement uses TRBV7-9 and TRBJ2-1, with a weak D call TRBD2 (5 bases). Trimming removed 2 bases from V and 10 bases from J, with 12 bases in between. This CDR3 spans 13 amino acids. Germline V gene sequence: CDR1 SEHNR, CDR2 FQNEAQ (reference sequence). CDR3 in DNA: TGTGCCAGCAGCTTACACGGGAACTACGAGCAGTTCTTC. Translating it yields CASSLHGNYEQFF.

This clonotype has a handful of counts. A read error may explain this, as a much larger clone is one base away. CDR3 sequence (DNA): TGTGTCAGCAGCTCGTACACAGATACGCAGTATTTT. The encoded protein is CVSSSYTDTQYF. This chain connects TRBV7-2 to TRBJ2-3; D is ambiguous. CDR1 and CDR2 (germline): SGHTA, FQGNSA. The CDR3 has 12 amino acids.

This clonotype has ten or more counts. The chain has TRBV9 and TRBJ2-3; TRBD1 matches at 7 bases. Germline CDR1 is SGDLS and CDR2 is YYNGEE. J was trimmed by 5 bases and V by 3 bases; bases with no gene match: 12. The CDR3 totals 16 residues. CDR3 region: CASSATSRGQGDTQYF. In DNA, the CDR3 is TGTGCCAGCAGCGCCACGTCGAGGGGGCAGGGAGATACGCAGTATTTT.

The chain carries TRBV7-3 and TRBJ2-1; possibly TRBD2 for D (5 bases). V dropped 1 base and J dropped 9 bases, with 13 bases sitting between them. This CDR3 contains 14 residues. Germline loops: CDR1 SGHTA, CDR2 FQGTGA. The CDR3 sequence is CASSLMVSSREQFF. CDR3 nucleotide sequence: TGTGCCAGCAGCTTAATGGTGTCTAGCCGTGAGCAGTTCTTC.

This clonotype was seen at least ten times. V and J are TRBV30 and TRBJ2-1, with 9 bases fitting TRBD1. Germline loops: CDR1 GTSNPN, CDR2 SVGIG (reference sequence). V dropped 1 base and J dropped 6; count of bases not matched to a gene: 7. The CDR3 runs 15 residues. The CDR3: CAWSGPGQGVNEQFF. CDR3 sequence (DNA): TGTGCCTGGAGTGGGCCGGGACAGGGCGTCAATGAGCAGTTCTTC.

This clonotype has a handful of counts. The chain combines TRBV6-5 with TRBJ2-3, with D unresolved. In germline, CDR1 is MNHEY, CDR2 SVGAGI. The ends were cut back, 6 bases at V and 5 bases at J, with 12 bases in the middle. This CDR3 region has 13 residues. The CDR3 here is CASRPFTGDTQYF. The CDR3 DNA sequence: TGTGCCAGCAGACCCTTTACGGGAGATACGCAGTATTTT.

This clonotype has only a few counts. V is TRBV5-4 and J is TRBJ2-1, with 7 bases fitting TRBD2. The CDR3 sequence is 14 residues long. V shed 6 bases, J shed 7 bases, and the junction held 10 bases outside the gene matches. CDR1 is SGHNT, CDR2 YYREEE, per germline (reference sequence). The CDR3 here is CASTFAGVRNEQFF. The CDR3 nucleotides are TGTGCCAGCACGTTTGCGGGAGTAAGGAATGAGCAGTTCTTC.

This clonotype has at least ten counts. This sequence joins TRBV3-1 and TRBJ2-1, with D possibly being TRBD2 (7 bases). Trimming cost V 2 bases and J 7 bases, with 18 bases left between them. CDR1 and CDR2 from the germline V gene are LGHDT and YNNKEL (reference sequence). The CDR3 loop spans 16 amino acids. Here the CDR3 reads CASSQRGASKRNEQFF. In DNA form, the CDR3 reads TGTGCCAGCAGCCAACGGGGGGCGAGTAAACGGAATGAGCAGTTCTTC.